The 4 T cell receptor beta chains presented below share a single source sample, sequenced in a study of tumor-infiltrating lymphocytes in localized non-small cell lung cancer. Sequenced by immunoSEQ multiplex PCR; TCRdb stores in-frame clones only, minus some. This sample has about 16,000 clones, with about 65% found just once. Sequenced material: lung tumor tissue. These TCRs come from a human donor with non-small cell lung cancer.

This chain joins TRBV28 and TRBJ1-5, with D possibly matching TRBD1 (5 bases). Germline assignment: CDR1 MDHEN and CDR2 SYDVKM. V was pared by 6 bases and J by 2 bases, with 11 bases between. CDR3 length: 14 amino acids. In DNA, the CDR3 is TGTGCCAGCAGGTCGGTGGGGGGCAATCAGCCCCAGCATTTT. Its translation is CASRSVGGNQPQHF.

V is TRBV6-5 and J is TRBJ2-1, with D possibly matching TRBD1 (6 bases). Germline-derived CDR1 and CDR2 are MNHEY and SVGAGI. CDR3 length: 14 residues. V was shortened by 0 bases and J by 12 bases, with 15 bases between the two germline ends. The CDR3 DNA is TGTGCCAGCAGTTACTCACCGGGACAAATATCGCAGTTCTTC. As protein: CASSYSPGQISQFF.

The chain links TRBV30 to TRBJ1-2; D is uncertain. Germline V gene lookup returns CDR1 GTSNPN and CDR2 SVGIG (reference sequence). The CDR3 loop spans 11 amino acids. The ends were cut back, 2 bases at V and 2 bases at J, with 3 bases in the middle. The CDR3 DNA is TGTGCCTGGAGTAACAACTATGGCTACACCTTC. Its protein is CAWSNNYGYTF. Combining the CDR3 with reference TRBV30 and TRBJ1-2 gives the whole variable domain SQTIHQWPATLVQPVGSPLSLECTVEGTSNPNLYWYRQAAGRGLQLLFYSVGIGQISSEVPQNLSASRPQDRQFILSSKKLLLSDSGFYLCAWSNNYGYTFGSGTRLTVV.

V usage is TRBV5-1 and J usage is TRBJ2-7; D remains ambiguous. This CDR3 spans 15 amino acids. Germline V lookup: CDR1 SGHRS, CDR2 YFSETQ. V shed 5 bases and J shed 3 bases, with 18 bases lying between them. The CDR3 DNA reads TGCGCCAGCAGGTCTTTAGCAAGTTTGGACTACGAGCAGTACTTC. Protein sequence: CASRSLASLDYEQYF.